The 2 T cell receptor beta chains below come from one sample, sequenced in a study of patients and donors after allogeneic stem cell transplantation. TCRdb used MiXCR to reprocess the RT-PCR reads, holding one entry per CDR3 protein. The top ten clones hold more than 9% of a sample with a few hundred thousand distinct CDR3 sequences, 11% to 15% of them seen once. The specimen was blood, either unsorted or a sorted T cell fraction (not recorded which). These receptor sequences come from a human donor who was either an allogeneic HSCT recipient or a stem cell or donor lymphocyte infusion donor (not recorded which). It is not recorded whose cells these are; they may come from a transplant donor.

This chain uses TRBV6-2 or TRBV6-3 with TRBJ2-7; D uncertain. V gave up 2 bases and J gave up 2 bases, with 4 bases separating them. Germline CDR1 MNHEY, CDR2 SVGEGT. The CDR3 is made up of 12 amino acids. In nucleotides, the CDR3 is TGTGCCAGCAGTTACAGGACCTACGAGCAGTACTTC. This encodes CASSYRTYEQYF.

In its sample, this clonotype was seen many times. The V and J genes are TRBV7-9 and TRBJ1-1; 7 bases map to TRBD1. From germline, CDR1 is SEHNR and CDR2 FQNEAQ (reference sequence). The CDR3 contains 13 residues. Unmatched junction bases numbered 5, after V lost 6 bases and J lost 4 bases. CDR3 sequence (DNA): TGTGCCAGCAGGGCAGGGGGGGTCACTGAAGCTTTCTTT. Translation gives CASRAGGVTEAFF.